This T cell receptor beta chain was recorded in a study of prognosis after radiotherapy for stage I lung cancer. At the level of the study: Several patients had distant metastases at a median of approximately 7 months after radiotherapy, and fewer than 18 showed no significant progression.

Germline CDR1 is DFQATT and CDR2 is SNEGSKA (reference sequence). J lost 1 base, V lost 0 bases, and 10 bases had no gene match. The CDR3 runs 18 residues. There are many counts of this clonotype. The antigen is unknown. The TCR beta CDR3 region was amplified from genomic DNA, with two rounds of multiplex PCR being used for the amplification. Gene-specific TRBV and TRBJ primers were used in PCR round one. Using its own MiXCR run on the multiplex PCR reads, TCRdb lists one record per CDR3 protein. The table lists tens of thousands of distinct CDR3 sequences, roughly a quarter of them singletons. Study-wide points: Following stereotactic body radiation therapy, patients who went on to develop distant metastases had lower Shannon entropy. Stereotactic body radiation therapy was followed by fewer unique TCR clones, median roughly 10,000 versus 7,000.

This sequence joins TRBV20-1 and TRBJ2-2; 8 bases align to TRBD2. The sequence came from a donor older than 45 with non-small cell lung cancer. The sequencing used PBMCs, collected before or after stereotactic body radiation therapy (not recorded which). The CDR3 nucleotides are TGCAGTGCTAGAGATGCAAGGGCTAGCGGGTGGAACACCGGGGAGCTGTTTTTT. As protein: CSARDARASGWNTGELFF.